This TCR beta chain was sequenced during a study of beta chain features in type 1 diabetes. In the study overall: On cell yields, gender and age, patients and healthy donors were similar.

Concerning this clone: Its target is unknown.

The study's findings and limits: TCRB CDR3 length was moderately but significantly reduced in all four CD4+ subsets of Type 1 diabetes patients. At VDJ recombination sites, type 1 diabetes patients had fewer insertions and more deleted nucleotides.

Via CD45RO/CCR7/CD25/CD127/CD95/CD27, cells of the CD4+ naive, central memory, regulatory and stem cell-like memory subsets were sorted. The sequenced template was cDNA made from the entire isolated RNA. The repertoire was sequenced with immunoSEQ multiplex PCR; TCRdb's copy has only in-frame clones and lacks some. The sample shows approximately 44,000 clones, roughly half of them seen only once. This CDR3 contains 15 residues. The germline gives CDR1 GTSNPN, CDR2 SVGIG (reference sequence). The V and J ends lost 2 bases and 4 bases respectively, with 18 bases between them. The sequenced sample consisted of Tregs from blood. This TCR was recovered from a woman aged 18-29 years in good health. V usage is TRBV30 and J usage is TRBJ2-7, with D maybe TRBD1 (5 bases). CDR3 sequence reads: CAWSSYRLMAYEQYF. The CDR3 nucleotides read TGTGCCTGGAGTAGCTACAGGCTGATGGCGTACGAGCAGTACTTC.